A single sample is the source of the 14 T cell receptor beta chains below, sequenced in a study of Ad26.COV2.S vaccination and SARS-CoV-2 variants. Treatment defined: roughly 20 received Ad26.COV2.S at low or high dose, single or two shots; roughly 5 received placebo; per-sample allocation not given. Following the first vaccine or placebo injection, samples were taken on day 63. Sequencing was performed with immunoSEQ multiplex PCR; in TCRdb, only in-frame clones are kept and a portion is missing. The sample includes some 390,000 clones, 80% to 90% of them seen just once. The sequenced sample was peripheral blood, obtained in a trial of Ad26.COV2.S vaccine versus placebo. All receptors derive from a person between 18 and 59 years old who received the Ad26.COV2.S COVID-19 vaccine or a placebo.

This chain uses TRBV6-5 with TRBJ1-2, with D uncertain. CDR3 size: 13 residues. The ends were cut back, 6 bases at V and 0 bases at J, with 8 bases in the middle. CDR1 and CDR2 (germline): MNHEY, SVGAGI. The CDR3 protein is CASRVSPNYGYTF. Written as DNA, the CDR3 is TGTGCCAGCAGAGTATCCCCTAACTATGGCTACACCTTC.

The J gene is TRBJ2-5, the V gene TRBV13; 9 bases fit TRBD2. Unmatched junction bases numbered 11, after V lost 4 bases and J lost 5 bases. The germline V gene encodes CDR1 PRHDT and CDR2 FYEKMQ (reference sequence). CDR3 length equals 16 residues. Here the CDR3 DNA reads TGTGCCAGCAGCTCAGCGGCGGGGGGGCGGCAGGAGACCCAGTACTTC. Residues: CASSSAAGGRQETQYF.

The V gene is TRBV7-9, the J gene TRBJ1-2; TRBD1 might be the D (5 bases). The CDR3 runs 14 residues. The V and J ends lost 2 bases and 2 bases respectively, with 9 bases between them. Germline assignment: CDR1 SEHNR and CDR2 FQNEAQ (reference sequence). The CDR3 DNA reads TGTGCCAGCAGCTTAAACAGGATCAACTATGGCTACACCTTC. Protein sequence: CASSLNRINYGYTF.

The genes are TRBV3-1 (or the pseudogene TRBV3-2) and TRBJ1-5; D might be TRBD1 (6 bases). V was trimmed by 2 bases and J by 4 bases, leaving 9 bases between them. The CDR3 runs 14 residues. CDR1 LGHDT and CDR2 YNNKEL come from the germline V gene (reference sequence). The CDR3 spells CASSQQTGNQPQHF. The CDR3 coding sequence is TGTGCCAGCAGCCAACAGACAGGTAATCAGCCCCAGCATTTT.

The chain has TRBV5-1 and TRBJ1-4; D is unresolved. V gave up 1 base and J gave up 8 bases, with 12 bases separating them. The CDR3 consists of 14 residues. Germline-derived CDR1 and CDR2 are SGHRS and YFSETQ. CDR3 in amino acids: CASSLTALGEKLFF. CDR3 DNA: TGCGCCAGCAGCTTGACAGCGCTTGGGGAAAAACTGTTTTTT. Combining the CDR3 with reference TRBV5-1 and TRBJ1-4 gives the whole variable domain KAGVTQTPRYLIKTRGQQVTLSCSPISGHRSVSWYQQTPGQGLQFLFEYFSETQRNKGNFPGRFSGRQFSNSRSEMNVSTLELGDSALYLCASSLTALGEKLFFGSGTQLSVL.

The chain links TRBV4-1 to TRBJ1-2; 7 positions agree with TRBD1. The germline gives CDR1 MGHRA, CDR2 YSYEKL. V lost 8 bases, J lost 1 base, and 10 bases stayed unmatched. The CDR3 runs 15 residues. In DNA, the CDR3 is TGCGCCAGCTCACCGATAGGGGGCCTTAACTATGGCTACACCTTC. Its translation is CASSPIGGLNYGYTF.

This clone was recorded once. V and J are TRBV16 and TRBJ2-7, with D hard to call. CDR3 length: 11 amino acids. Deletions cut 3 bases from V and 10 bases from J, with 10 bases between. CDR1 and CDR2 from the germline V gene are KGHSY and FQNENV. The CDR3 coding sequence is TGTGCCAGCAGCCATGAGAGCGATCAGTACTTC. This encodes CASSHESDQYF.

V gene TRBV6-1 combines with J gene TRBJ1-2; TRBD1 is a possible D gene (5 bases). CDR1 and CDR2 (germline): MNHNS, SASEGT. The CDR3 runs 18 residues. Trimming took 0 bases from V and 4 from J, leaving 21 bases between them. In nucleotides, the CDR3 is TGTGCCAGCAGTGAAGCCTCGAGGGGCAGAGGGGATACCTATGGCTACACCTTC. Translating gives CASSEASRGRGDTYGYTF.

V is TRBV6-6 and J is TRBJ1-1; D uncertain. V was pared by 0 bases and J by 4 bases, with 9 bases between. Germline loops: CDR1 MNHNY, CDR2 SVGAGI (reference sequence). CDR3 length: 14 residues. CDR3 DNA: TGTGCCAGCAGTTACTCCCATTTTAGCACTGAAGCTTTCTTT. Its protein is CASSYSHFSTEAFF.

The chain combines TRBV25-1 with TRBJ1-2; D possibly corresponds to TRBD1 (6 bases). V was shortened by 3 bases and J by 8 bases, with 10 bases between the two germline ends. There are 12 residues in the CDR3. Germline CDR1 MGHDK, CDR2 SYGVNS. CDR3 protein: CASSEGARGYTF. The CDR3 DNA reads TGTGCCAGCAGTGAGGGGGCTCGGGGCTACACCTTC.

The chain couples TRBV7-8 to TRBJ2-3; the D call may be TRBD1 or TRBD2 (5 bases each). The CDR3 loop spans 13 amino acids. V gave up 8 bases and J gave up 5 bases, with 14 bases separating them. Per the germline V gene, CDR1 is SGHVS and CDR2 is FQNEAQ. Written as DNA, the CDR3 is TGTGCCAGCGGCCACGGGGCTGGAGATACGCAGTATTTT. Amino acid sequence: CASGHGAGDTQYF.

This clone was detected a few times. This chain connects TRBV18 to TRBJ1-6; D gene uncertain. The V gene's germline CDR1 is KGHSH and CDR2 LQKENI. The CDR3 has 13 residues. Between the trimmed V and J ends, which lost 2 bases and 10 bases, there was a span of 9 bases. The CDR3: CASSPVELSPLHF. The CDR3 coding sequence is TGTGCCAGCTCACCAGTTGAGTTGTCACCCCTCCACTTT. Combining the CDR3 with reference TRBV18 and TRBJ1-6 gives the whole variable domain NAGVMQNPRHLVRRRGQEARLRCSPMKGHSHVYWYRQLPEEGLKFMVYLQKENIIDESGMPKERFSAEFPKEGPSILRIQQVVRGDSAAYFCASSPVELSPLHFGNGTRLTVT.

In DNA, the CDR3 is TGCGCCAGCAGCTTGGTTGCAGGGATCGTCTCCGAGCAGTACTTC. Its translation is CASSLVAGIVSEQYF. V and J are TRBV5-1 and TRBJ2-7; a possible D gene is TRBD1 (5 bases). From germline, CDR1 is SGHRS and CDR2 YFSETQ. The CDR3 contains 15 residues. With 0 bases removed from V and 6 bases from J, the gap between germline ends came to 16 bases.

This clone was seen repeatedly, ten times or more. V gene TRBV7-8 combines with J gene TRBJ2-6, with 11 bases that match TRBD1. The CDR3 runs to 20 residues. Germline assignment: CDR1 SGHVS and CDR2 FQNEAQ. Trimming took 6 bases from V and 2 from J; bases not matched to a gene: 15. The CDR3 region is CASRRFGTGGVGTGANVLTF. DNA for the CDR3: TGTGCCAGCAGGCGGTTTGGGACAGGGGGTGTTGGGACTGGGGCCAACGTCCTGACTTTC.